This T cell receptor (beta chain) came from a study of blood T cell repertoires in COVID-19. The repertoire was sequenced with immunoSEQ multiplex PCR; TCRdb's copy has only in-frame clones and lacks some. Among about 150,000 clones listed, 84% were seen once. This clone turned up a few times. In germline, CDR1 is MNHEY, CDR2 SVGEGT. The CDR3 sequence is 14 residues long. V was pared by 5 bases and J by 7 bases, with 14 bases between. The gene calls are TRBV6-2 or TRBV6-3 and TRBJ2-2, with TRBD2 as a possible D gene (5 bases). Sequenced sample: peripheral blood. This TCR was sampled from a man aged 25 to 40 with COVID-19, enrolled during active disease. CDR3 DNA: TGTGCCAGCAGTGACCCACTAGAAATCGGGGAGCTGTTTTTT. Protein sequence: CASSDPLEIGELFF.